This entry describes one T cell receptor beta chain. TCRdb's table, derived via immunoSEQ multiplex PCR, lists solely in-frame clones and lacks some. The profile shows around 84,000 clones, roughly 98% of them singletons. The germline gives CDR1 MNHEY, CDR2 SMNVEV (reference sequence). This CDR3 region has 14 residues. V lost 7 bases to trimming and J lost 0 bases, with 13 bases between them. The data stem from a study of technical replicates of blood from a handful of donors. The source of this sequence is a human donor in good health. The J gene is TRBJ2-7, the V gene TRBV27; a weak D match, TRBD1 (5 bases). Sequencing input: T cells isolated from PBMCs. The CDR3 DNA sequence: TGTGCCAGCATCGTCAAGGGGCCCTCCTACGAGCAGTACTTC. The encoded protein is CASIVKGPSYEQYF.